This entry is about one T cell receptor beta chain. The antigen this receptor binds is unknown. No base quality values were provided; no much bigger clone lies one nucleotide off. TCRbeta CDR3 regions were amplified from genomic DNA by means of the immunoSEQ Assay, a bias-controlled multiplex PCR. The authors processed their data as follows. The number of nucleated cells in each sample was estimated by amplification of reference gene primers within the assay. Sequence reads were collapsed and filtered to measure the absolute abundance of every unique TCRbeta CDR3 rearrangement. For each sample, productive Simpson clonality was calculated by taking the square root of Simpson's diversity index across productive rearrangements. Sourced from immuneACCESS, this table was stored by TCRdb with only in-frame sequences that have V and J called. A share of the clones is absent; for the studies checked, an unresolved V gene accounts for under half, and the remainder has no known explanation. V, J and clone size were drawn from that table, and D and trimming were deduced from the DNA. In this sample the table shows some 220,000 clones, about four fifths of which occur a single time. Clones ranked in the top ten supply under 4.5% of the sample.

The sample originates from a study of blood T cell repertoires in COVID-19 (dated by TCRdb to the early 2020s). General notes on the study: Samples from collaborators originated in the United States, Italy and Spain and spanned both the acute and convalescent phases of COVID-19. Sample metadata almost always included a de-identified subject ID, COVID-19 status, age in years and sex. Samples came from the ongoing ImmuneRACE study (first 160 participants) plus 1,254 subjects from 6 global collaborators. The material from the prospective study consisted of cDNA or gDNA derived from T cells, B-cell-depleted T cells, or PBMCs. The repertoires were released in a freely available public database meant as a resource for research on the immune response to SARS-CoV-2. The dataset comprised deeply sampled blood TCRbeta repertoires from subjects exposed to, actively infected with, or recovered from COVID-19. Where HLA class I and class II types were available, the types were taken from metadata supplied by the sample provider, not from assay-based typing.

General study outcomes and caveats: The amount of clinical and demographic metadata varied by source and participant and was provided uncurated.

Whole blood was collected in K2EDTA tubes by collaborating institutions according to the institutions' own protocols. For TCRbeta analysis, collaborators shipped samples in one of three forms: frozen whole blood, isolated PBMCs, or DNA extracted from either of those sample types. The germline V gene supplies CDR1 SGHRS and CDR2 YFSETQ. The CDR3 numbers 16 residues from cysteine through phenylalanine. Only the CDR3 portion is preserved as DNA: 48 bases, with reading frame beginning at the first base. The junction carries 14 bases between V and J, which are trimmed by 0 bases and 4 bases respectively.

Sequencing was done on a sample of peripheral blood. The receptor was derived from a middle-aged man with acute or convalescent COVID-19. Rearrangement joined TRBV5-1 to TRBJ1-3; the D gene identity is not certain. The CDR3: CASSLGSRVRGNTIYF. The nucleotide sequence is given as TGCGCCAGCAGCTTGGGATCGAGGGTGCGGGGAAACACCATATATTTT.